What follows is one TCR beta chain and its context. Its antigen is unidentified. This sample is drawn from a study of shared clonotypes between healthy human individuals. Study observations and caveats: Read depth was anticipated to influence clonotype sharing among donors.

Execution of the assay was at deep level. Each subset's genomic DNA was shared equally among a number of immunoSEQ plates. Original processing notes: Sequence data from immunoSEQ were junction-only and lacked quality scores; consequently, filtering differed. Clones were sequenced by immunoSEQ multiplex PCR, and TCRdb holds only the in-frame ones, with some missing. The V and J calls and the clone size are those of that table, but D and trimming were determined from the DNA. The sample shows fewer than 600,000 clones, approximately 85% of them seen only once. Germline CDR1 reads SGDLS; CDR2 reads YYNGEE. V was shortened by 7 bases and J by 3 bases, with 22 bases between the two germline ends. CDR3 length: 16 residues.

The clonotype comes from a middle-aged woman in good health. Some clones in this sample may be carry-over from other donors' samples. The chain carries TRBV9 and TRBJ1-2, with a possible D match to TRBD1 (6 bases). Sequenced input: PBMCs. CDR3: CASSPSAAGGDYGYTF. The CDR3, as DNA: TGTGCCAGCTCGCCCTCAGCCGCTGGGGGCGACTATGGCTACACCTTC.